The clone carrying this T cell receptor beta chain occurred many times. The data are from a study of identical twins. TCRdb independently ran MiXCR on the 5' RACE reads; one entry per CDR3 protein. The table lists roughly 240,000 distinct CDR3 sequences, about 7% of them singletons. The V end was cut by 1 base, the J end by 4 bases, with 10 bases between. The CDR3 is 14 amino acids. CDR1 and CDR2 (germline): KGHSY, FQNENV. These data are also associated with another study on yellow fever vaccine responses in identical twins.

The sample consisted of memory (CD45RO+) T cells sorted from blood. This clonotype was obtained from a woman between 18 and 29 years old in good health. This chain links TRBV16 with TRBJ1-1, with D unresolved. The CDR3 is CASSQYQVGTEAFF. In DNA, the CDR3 is TGTGCCAGCAGCCAATATCAGGTAGGCACTGAAGCTTTCTTT. The whole variable domain, remainder taken from reference TRBV16 and TRBJ1-1, is GEEVAQTPKHLVRGEGQKAKLYCAPIKGHSYVFWYQQVLKNEFKFLISFQNENVFDETGMPKERFSAKCLPNSPCSLEIQATKLEDSAVYFCASSQYQVGTEAFFGQGTRLTVV.